Sequencing of this T cell receptor beta chain was carried out in a study of Tregs in tolerant kidney transplant recipients. Study at large: Recipients received nonmyeloablative bone marrow transplants from related graft donors, with transient mixed chimerism.

Some clones are missing from TCRdb's copy, which holds only in-frame ones; the method was immunoSEQ multiplex PCR. Of some 66,000 clones in the sample, roughly 92% were seen once. Per germline, CDR1 MNHEY and CDR2 SMNVEV (reference sequence). The CDR3 loop spans 14 amino acids. V lost 2 bases to trimming and J lost 5 bases, with 10 bases between them. Study results and caveats: Biological reproducibility was not directly addressed, but technical replication error appeared minimal.

Regarding this clone: What it recognizes is unknown.

This chain connects TRBV27 to TRBJ1-5, with a weak D call TRBD1 (5 bases). The specimen was CD8+ T cells from blood, collected before the transplant. The TCR originated in a human donor who received a combined kidney and bone marrow transplant. The CDR3 loop is CASSLKAGYQPQHF. For the CDR3, the DNA is TGTGCCAGCAGTTTAAAGGCAGGGTATCAGCCCCAGCATTTT.